These T cell receptor beta chains were read from a single sample in a study of Graves' ophthalmopathy and Graves' hyperthyroidism. TCRdb redid the calling of the multiplex PCR reads with MiXCR, one entry per CDR3 protein. The table has 400,000 to 450,000 distinct CDR3 sequences, around 20% seen once. Sample: peripheral blood. Receptors were obtained from a woman between 18 and 29 years old with stable Graves' hyperthyroidism. Both conserved end residues are part of each CDR3. The order of the fields is V gene, clone size, J gene, CDR3 length, D gene, CDR3 DNA, CDR3 protein. The D gene is left open where the match is weak. Expanded clones get a size class; other rows say once, few or many, or leave the size out.

TRBV28	NA	TRBJ1-2	15	NA	TGTGCCAGCAGTTTTTTATCCCCAGGGGCGCGTGGCTACACCTTC	CASSFLSPGARGYTF
TRBV19	many	TRBJ2-7	12	NA	TGTGCCAGTAGTACACAACAGGGAGAGCAGTACTTC	CASSTQQGEQYF
TRBV27	NA	TRBJ1-5	13	NA	TGTGCCAGCAGTTTAAGTGGGAGACAGCCCCAGCATTTT	CASSLSGRQPQHF
TRBV30	few	TRBJ2-7	16	TRBD2	TGTGCCTGGAGACCGAACCTTAGCGGGGGGTTTTCCGAGCAGTACTTC	CAWRPNLSGGFSEQYF
TRBV6-2/TRBV6-3	many	TRBJ2-4	15	TRBD1	TGTGCCAGCAGTGACCCCGGACAGGGAGGAAACATTCAGTACTTC	CASSDPGQGGNIQYF
TRBV6-1	many	TRBJ1-3	13	NA	TGTGCCAGCAGTCGGACCGATCGAGACACCATATATTTT	CASSRTDRDTIYF
TRBV27	many	TRBJ2-7	14	NA	TGTGCCAGCAGTTTGGCTAGCTCCTCCTACGAGCAGTACTTC	CASSLASSSYEQYF
TRBV12-3/TRBV12-4	few	TRBJ2-7	16	NA	TGTGCCAGCTCTCTCCCTGATGGGGGGACCACCTACGAGCAGTACTTC	CASSLPDGGTTYEQYF
TRBV30	few	TRBJ2-7	14	NA	TGTGCCTGGAGTGTACGGGTAGGACCCTACGAGCAGTACTTC	CAWSVRVGPYEQYF
TRBV12-3/TRBV12-4	many	TRBJ2-7	13	NA	TGTGCCAGCGGCCCCAGCGGGTCTAACGAGCAGTACTTC	CASGPSGSNEQYF
TRBV6-1	NA	TRBJ1-1	16	TRBD1	TGTGCCAGCACCCGACAGGGGGCGAGTCAAGGCACTGAAGCTTTCTTT	CASTRQGASQGTEAFF
TRBV20-1	many	TRBJ2-2	13	NA	TGCAGTGCCCTGCAGGGTACAAGCGGGGAGCTGTTTTTT	CSALQGTSGELFF
TRBV7-8	NA	TRBJ2-4	18	NA	TGTGCCAGCAGCTTAGGCAGGACCCTTGGGTTAATCAAAAACATTCAGTACTTC	CASSLGRTLGLIKNIQYF
TRBV28	many	TRBJ2-2	17	NA	TGTGCCAGCAGTTTGGCCAGGGAGGCCCCGAACACCGGGGAGCTGTTTTTT	CASSLAREAPNTGELFF
TRBV12-3/TRBV12-4	NA	TRBJ2-3	15	TRBD2	TGTGCCAGCAGTTTTAGCGGGGCCCGCCCAGATACGCAGTATTTT	CASSFSGARPDTQYF
TRBV29-1	many	TRBJ2-7	13	NA	TGCAGCGGGACACCCGTATTTCTGTACGAGCAGTACTTC	CSGTPVFLYEQYF
TRBV12-3/TRBV12-4	NA	TRBJ1-1	15	NA	TGTGCCAGCAGGCTTATGGGGGGGAGAGACACTGAAGCTTTCTTT	CASRLMGGRDTEAFF
TRBV28	many	TRBJ2-5	16	TRBD1	TGTGCCAGCAGCCCCCTTGGGCCAGGGGGCAGGGAGACCCAGTACTTC	CASSPLGPGGRETQYF
TRBV28	many	TRBJ2-7	14	NA	TGTGCCAGCAGTGCAAAGTGGAGCTCCTACGAGCAGTACTTC	CASSAKWSSYEQYF
TRBV12-3/TRBV12-4	many	TRBJ1-2	12	NA	TGTGCCAGCAGTGTCGCCGGGAATGGCTACACCTTC	CASSVAGNGYTF
TRBV20-1	many	TRBJ2-2	19	TRBD2	TGCAGTGCACTGATAGCGGGAGGGCCGGGTCTAGGGAACCCCGGGGAGCTGTTTTTT	CSALIAGGPGLGNPGELFF
TRBV6-1	NA	TRBJ1-1	15	NA	TGTGCCAGCAGAGGAAGCAGGGGCTTGAACACTGAAGCTTTCTTT	CASRGSRGLNTEAFF
TRBV20-1	many	TRBJ2-7	14	TRBD1	TGCAGTGCTAGAGCCGGGGACAGGGACTACGAGCAGTACTTC	CSARAGDRDYEQYF
TRBV20-1	many	TRBJ2-7	13	NA	TGCAGTGCTCCGGGATCCTCGACCTACGAGCAGTACTTC	CSAPGSSTYEQYF
TRBV12-3/TRBV12-4	NA	TRBJ2-7	14	NA	TGTGCCAGCAGTTTTACGGACAGTGAATACGAGCAGTACTTC	CASSFTDSEYEQYF
TRBV7-2	many	TRBJ1-1	15	NA	TGTGCCAGCAGCTTGACAGGTCTAGGGGACACTGAAGCTTTCTTT	CASSLTGLGDTEAFF
TRBV6-5	many	TRBJ2-5	13	NA	TGTGCCAGCAGTTACAGGGACAAGGAGACCCAGTACTTC	CASSYRDKETQYF
TRBV12-5	NA	TRBJ2-5	13	TRBD2	TGTGCTAGTGGCAATGGACTAGCCCGGACCCAGTACTTC	CASGNGLARTQYF
TRBV6-2/TRBV6-3	many	TRBJ2-5	16	TRBD2	TGTGCCAGCAAAATGGGACTAGCGGGAACTGAGGAGACCCAGTACTTC	CASKMGLAGTEETQYF
TRBV20-1	many	TRBJ2-7	13	NA	TGCAGTGCCGACGTTCGGAACTTCTACGAGCAGTACTTC	CSADVRNFYEQYF
TRBV11-2	many	TRBJ2-7	14	TRBD1	TGTGCCAGCAGCCCAGGGGGCAGCCAGTACGAGCAGTACTTC	CASSPGGSQYEQYF
TRBV4-1	many	TRBJ1-5	15	NA	TGCGCCAGCAGCCAAGATCCAATAACTAATCAGCCCCAGCATTTT	CASSQDPITNQPQHF
TRBV12-3/TRBV12-4	NA	TRBJ2-5	12	NA	TGTGCCAGCAGTTGGTCGAGGGGGACCCAGTACTTC	CASSWSRGTQYF
TRBV6-2/TRBV6-3	few	TRBJ1-1	12	NA	TGTGCCAGCAGTTACTTCGGTGCTGAAGCTTTCTTT	CASSYFGAEAFF
TRBV3-1	once	TRBJ1-6	14	NA	TGTGCCAGCAGCCAAGACCGCATTCCGACACCCCTCCACTTT	CASSQDRIPTPLHF
TRBV5-1	many	TRBJ2-5	15	TRBD2	TGTGCCAGCAGTTTAGGACTAGCGGGCCAAGAGACCCAGTACTTC	CASSLGLAGQETQYF
TRBV28	NA	TRBJ1-1	15	TRBD1	TGTGCCAGCAGGGACAGGGGGCGGTGGGGCACTGAAGCCTTCTTT	CASRDRGRWGTEAFF
TRBV20-1	many	TRBJ1-5	13	NA	TGCAGTGCTAGACACAGGGGCAATCAGCCCCAGCATTTT	CSARHRGNQPQHF
TRBV9	many	TRBJ1-2	16	NA	TGTGCCAGCAGCGTAGATTGGGAGGCCACTCGCTATGGCTACACCTTC	CASSVDWEATRYGYTF
TRBV20-1	many	TRBJ2-7	12	NA	TGCAGTGCTAGAGTAGTGGGGCCCGAGCAGTACTTC	CSARVVGPEQYF
TRBV5-4	many	TRBJ2-7	14	NA	TGTGCCAGCAGCCCAAGGGCGGGGGCGGGGGAGCAGTACTTC	CASSPRAGAGEQYF
TRBV28	many	TRBJ2-2	16	NA	TGTGCCAGCAGTTTTTACTGGGTCAGCAACACCGGGGAGCTGTTTTTT	CASSFYWVSNTGELFF
TRBV6-2/TRBV6-3	many	TRBJ2-7	11	NA	TGTGCCAGCAGTTCGGGTACCGAGCAGTACTTC	CASSSGTEQYF
TRBV29-1	many	TRBJ1-1	10	NA	TGCAGCGTTACGTACACTGAAGCTTTCTTT	CSVTYTEAFF
TRBV3-1	NA	TRBJ1-6	13	NA	TGTGCCAGCAGTCCTCCAGGGGATTCACCCCTCCACTTT	CASSPPGDSPLHF
TRBV27	many	TRBJ2-7	14	NA	TGTGCCAGCAACTCCCTCGGGGGGCCCTACGAGCAGTACTTC	CASNSLGGPYEQYF
TRBV18	NA	TRBJ1-5	15	TRBD1	TGTGCCAGCTCACCTGGGACAGGATTAGATCAGCCCCAGCATTTT	CASSPGTGLDQPQHF
TRBV6-1	NA	TRBJ2-7	12	NA	TGTGCCAGCGTCGGCAGGGTTTACGAGCAGTACTTC	CASVGRVYEQYF
TRBV11-2	NA	TRBJ2-7	15	TRBD1	TGTGCCAGCAGCTATACCGGGACAGGGCCCCACGAGCAGTACTTC	CASSYTGTGPHEQYF
TRBV6-5	many	TRBJ2-7	14	NA	TGTGCCAGCAGTTACGGGACATATCCCTACGAGCAGTACTTC	CASSYGTYPYEQYF